These 21 T cell receptor beta chains were all obtained from the same sample, sequenced in a study of CD8 T cells in ankylosing spondylitis. These TCRs' antigens remain unknown. Points from the study as a whole: Blood of patients with ankylosing spondylitis appeared to be characterized by a TCR beta motif of eight highly homologous variants.

Each CDR3 protein gets one entry after TCRdb re-called the 5' RACE reads with MiXCR. The data contain about 500,000 distinct CDR3 sequences, about 5.7% of them seen just once; the ten biggest clones take up 3% to 4.5%. Sequencing was carried out using blood, either unsorted or a sorted T cell fraction (not recorded which). All receptors derive from a male donor with ankylosing spondylitis.

At least ten counts were recorded for this clonotype. The chain recombines TRBV20-1 with TRBJ2-7, with 11 nucleotides matching TRBD1. Trimming took 6 bases from V and 7 from J; bases not matched to a gene: 11. The CDR3 spans 14 residues. Per the germline V gene, CDR1 is DFQATT and CDR2 is SNEGSKA (reference sequence). The CDR3 DNA is TGCAGTGCAATCCGGGACAGGGGGGTAGGGGAGCAGTACTTC. This encodes CSAIRDRGVGEQYF.

This clonotype was observed at least ten times. The chain uses TRBV27 and TRBJ2-7, with 7 bases lining up with TRBD1. Losses at the gene ends were 8 bases for V and 4 bases for J; bases not matched to a gene: 8. This CDR3 has 13 residues. CDR1 is MNHEY and CDR2 is SMNVEV in the germline V gene (reference sequence). CDR3 bases: TGTGCCAGCCACCGACAGGGTCTATACGAGCAGTACTTC. It is translated as CASHRQGLYEQYF.

This clonotype was counted many times. The chain links TRBV24-1 to TRBJ2-7; no clear D. Germline V CDR1 and CDR2: KGHDR, SFDVKD. Trimming removed 0 bases at V and 7 bases at J, with 3 bases between. The CDR3 runs 11 residues. The CDR3 region is CATSDLGEQYF. The CDR3 bases are TGTGCCACCAGTGATTTGGGTGAGCAGTACTTC.

This clonotype was observed at least ten times. The chain couples TRBV28 to TRBJ1-5; 10 bases agree with TRBD1. V trimming: 6 bases; J trimming: 8 bases; junction bases outside the gene matches: 7. This CDR3 contains 14 residues. Germline V lookup: CDR1 MDHEN, CDR2 SYDVKM. The CDR3 bases are TGTGCCAGCAGCCCGACAGGGGGCGCGGAGCCCCAGCATTTT. Translating gives CASSPTGGAEPQHF.

This clonotype showed up many times. The chain joins TRBV20-1 to TRBJ2-7, with D unresolved. The CDR3 contains 13 residues. Trimming pared 3 bases from V and 2 bases from J, leaving 11 bases between. From germline, CDR1 is DFQATT and CDR2 SNEGSKA (reference sequence). The CDR3: CSARLPPPYEQYF. The CDR3 DNA reads TGCAGTGCTAGGCTACCCCCCCCCTACGAGCAGTACTTC.

The table lists this clonotype with many counts. The chain uses TRBV4-3 and TRBJ1-2; no definite D call. The CDR3 contains 14 residues. Looked up from germline, CDR1 is LGHNA and CDR2 is YSLEER. V dropped 0 bases and J dropped 4 bases, with 9 bases sitting between them. CDR3 amino acids: CASSQDTRSYGYTF. The CDR3 coding sequence is TGCGCCAGCAGCCAAGATACCAGAAGCTATGGCTACACCTTC.

This clonotype was seen at least ten times. The V gene is TRBV5-1, the J gene TRBJ2-7, with 10 bases matching TRBD1. Germline V gives CDR1 SGHRS, CDR2 YFSETQ. V was pared by 3 bases and J by 3 bases, with 6 bases of the junction left unmatched. This CDR3 has 15 residues. CDR3 sequence (DNA): TGCGCCAGCAGCTGGGTGGACAGGGGGGGCTACGAGCAGTACTTC. Amino acid sequence: CASSWVDRGGYEQYF.

This clonotype was counted ten times or more. The V gene is TRBV4-2, the J gene TRBJ1-1, with D possibly matching TRBD1 (5 bases). The V gene lost 0 bases and the J gene lost 6 bases, with 11 bases spanning the gap. Germline CDR1 LGHNA, CDR2 YNFKEQ. The CDR3 consists of 14 residues. CDR3 sequence: CASSQDYRTAEAFF. The DNA of the CDR3 is TGTGCCAGCAGCCAAGATTACAGGACCGCTGAAGCTTTCTTT.

This clonotype was recorded at least ten times. The rearrangement joins TRBV20-1 to TRBJ1-2; 7 bases align to TRBD1. This CDR3 contains 13 residues. The ends lost 6 bases at V and 2 bases at J; junction bases unmatched: 6. Germline CDR1 DFQATT, CDR2 SNEGSKA (reference sequence). The CDR3: CSAPNRGNYGYTF. CDR3 bases: TGCAGTGCCCCTAACAGGGGAAACTATGGCTACACCTTC.

This clonotype was observed a handful of times. The V gene is TRBV20-1, the J gene TRBJ2-1; D is possibly TRBD2 (5 bases). Germline V gene data show CDR1 as DFQATT and CDR2 as SNEGSKA (reference sequence). V was clipped by 6 bases and J by 0 bases, with 18 bases between them. CDR3 size: 16 residues. The CDR3 DNA sequence: TGCAGTGCCCCAAAGAAGGCGGGCCTCTCCTACAATGAGCAGTTCTTC. Amino acids: CSAPKKAGLSYNEQFF.

This clonotype came up many times. The chain uses TRBV7-9 and TRBJ1-2; no reliable D call. The CDR3 is made up of 14 amino acids. The germline V and J ends were trimmed by 1 base and 7 bases, with 13 bases remaining between them. The germline CDR1 and CDR2 sequences are SEHNR and FQNEAQ (reference sequence). CDR3 in amino acids: CASSLVRMGLGYTF. CDR3 bases: TGTGCCAGCAGCTTAGTTCGGATGGGCCTTGGCTACACCTTC. The variable domain in full, with the rest retrieved from reference TRBV7-9 and TRBJ1-2, is DTGVSQNPRHKITKRGQNVTFRCDPISEHNRLYWYRQTLGQGPEFLTYFQNEAQLEKSRLLSDRFSAERPKGSFSTLEIQRTEQGDSAMYLCASSLVRMGLGYTFGSGTRLTVV.

This clonotype came up a few times. The chain has TRBV28 and TRBJ2-7, with 9 bases that match TRBD2. Germline V gives CDR1 MDHEN, CDR2 SYDVKM. The V gene end was trimmed by 4 bases and the J gene end by 3 bases; junction bases not matched to a gene: 10. The CDR3 has 16 amino acids. This chain's CDR3 is CASSSAQGLAFYEQYF. The CDR3 coding sequence is TGTGCCAGCAGTTCCGCCCAAGGACTAGCGTTCTACGAGCAGTACTTC.

This clonotype has a single count. The chain links TRBV28 to TRBJ1-2, with D perhaps TRBD1 (6 bases). Germline loops: CDR1 MDHEN, CDR2 SYDVKM. Trimming cost V 9 bases and J 4 bases, with 18 bases left between them. The CDR3 covers 14 residues. CDR3 DNA: TGTGCCAGGGGCCCTGGACAGTTCATCTATGGCTACACCTTC. Protein sequence: CARGPGQFIYGYTF.

This clonotype was found a few times. This chain joins TRBV5-1 and TRBJ1-4; the D is unclear. V lost 5 bases to trimming and J lost 0 bases, with 5 bases between them. The CDR3 runs 13 residues. CDR1 is SGHRS and CDR2 is YFSETQ in the germline V gene. This chain's CDR3 is CASRRSTNEKLFF. CDR3 nucleotide sequence: TGCGCCAGCAGGCGCTCAACTAATGAAAAACTGTTTTTT.

V usage is TRBV28 and J usage is TRBJ2-1, with D unresolved. V lost 0 bases and J 5 bases, leaving 17 bases between the germline ends. CDR3 length: 17 residues. Germline V gene data show CDR1 as MDHEN and CDR2 as SYDVKM. The DNA of the CDR3 is TGTGCCAGCAGTTTATGGATCTCGGCACTACCACACAATGAGCAGTTCTTC. Its translation: CASSLWISALPHNEQFF.

This clonotype has at least ten counts. The chain combines TRBV25-1 with TRBJ2-1, with TRBD1 identical over 7 bases. V lost 3 bases, J lost 7 bases, and 3 bases stayed unmatched. CDR3 length: 13 residues. CDR1 and CDR2 (germline): MGHDK, SYGVNS. This CDR3 reads CASSDDRANEQFF. The CDR3 coding sequence is TGTGCCAGCAGTGATGACAGGGCAAATGAGCAGTTCTTC.

There are many counts of this clonotype. The rearrangement uses TRBV27 and TRBJ1-5; D is unclear. The V and J ends lost 4 bases and 3 bases respectively, with 7 bases between them. The V gene's germline CDR1 is MNHEY and CDR2 SMNVEV (reference sequence). There are 13 residues in the CDR3. The CDR3 DNA reads as TGTGCCAGCAGTTCCCTTAACAATCAGCCCCAGCATTTT. Protein: CASSSLNNQPQHF.

This clonotype appeared many times. The gene calls are TRBV20-1 and TRBJ2-1, with 9 positions matching TRBD2. The CDR3 covers 14 residues. J gave up 4 bases and V 3 bases, and 4 bases lay outside the gene matches. Germline V lookup: CDR1 DFQATT, CDR2 SNEGSKA (reference sequence). The CDR3 coding sequence is TGCAGTGCTAGTATAGCGGGGGCGTACAATGAGCAGTTCTTC. This gives the protein CSASIAGAYNEQFF.

This clonotype has ten or more counts. This chain links TRBV20-1 with TRBJ2-7; 10 bases line up with TRBD2. This CDR3 spans 14 amino acids. With V trimmed by 3 bases and J by 6 bases, 8 bases remained unmatched. In germline, CDR1 is DFQATT, CDR2 SNEGSKA (reference sequence). Here the CDR3 reads CSASFLTSGLEQYF. CDR3 DNA: TGCAGTGCTAGTTTTCTGACTAGCGGGCTCGAGCAGTACTTC.

This clonotype has at least ten counts. V and J are TRBV6-1 and TRBJ2-7; tentatively, D is TRBD2 (5 bases). The germline V and J ends were trimmed by 7 bases and 1 base, with 17 bases remaining between them. CDR1 MNHNS and CDR2 SASEGT come from the germline V gene. CDR3 length: 15 residues. The DNA of the CDR3 is TGTGCCAGCACCTTGGAGCGGTCTTTTTCCTACGAGCAGTACTTC. Residues: CASTLERSFSYEQYF.

The chain joins TRBV5-1 to TRBJ1-1; TRBD1 matches at 9 bases. CDR1 is SGHRS, CDR2 YFSETQ, per germline. V shed 2 bases and J 6 bases; nucleotides not matched to a gene: 5. There are 14 residues in the CDR3. The CDR3, as DNA: TGCGCCAGCAGCTTACTGGACAGGGGCTCTGAAGCTTTCTTT. This gives the protein CASSLLDRGSEAFF.